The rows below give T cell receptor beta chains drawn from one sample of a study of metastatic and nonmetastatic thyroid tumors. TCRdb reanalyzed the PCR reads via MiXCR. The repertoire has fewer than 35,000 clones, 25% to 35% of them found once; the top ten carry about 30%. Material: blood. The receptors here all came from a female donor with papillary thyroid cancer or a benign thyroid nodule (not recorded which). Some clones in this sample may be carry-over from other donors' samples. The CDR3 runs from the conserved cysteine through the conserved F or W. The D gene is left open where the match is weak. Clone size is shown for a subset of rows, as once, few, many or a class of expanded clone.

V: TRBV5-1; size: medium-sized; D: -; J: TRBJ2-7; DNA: TGCGCCAGCAGCCCTCGGGGGGCGTGGGAGCAGTACTTC; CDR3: CASSPRGAWEQYF
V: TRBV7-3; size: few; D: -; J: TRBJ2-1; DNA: TGTGCCAGCAGCTTAACCGGGACCCCTTGGGCCTACAATGAGCAGTTCTTC; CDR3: CASSLTGTPWAYNEQFF
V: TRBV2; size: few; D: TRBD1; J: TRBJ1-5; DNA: TGTGCCAGCAGTACCGACAGGGGGCGTTCTGAGGATCAGCCCCAGCATTTT; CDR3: CASSTDRGRSEDQPQHF
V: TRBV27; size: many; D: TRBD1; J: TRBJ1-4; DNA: TGTGCCAGCAGTTTATCGGGCAGGGGGCTATCTAATGAAAAACTGTTTTTT; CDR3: CASSLSGRGLSNEKLFF
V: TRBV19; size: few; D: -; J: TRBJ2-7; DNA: TGTGCCAGTAGCACCGCACTAGCCGCCGAGCAGTACTTC; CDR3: CASSTALAAEQYF
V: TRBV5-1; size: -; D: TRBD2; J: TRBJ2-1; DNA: TGCGCCAGCAGGACTAGCGGGGACAATGAGCAGTTCTTC; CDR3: CASRTSGDNEQFF
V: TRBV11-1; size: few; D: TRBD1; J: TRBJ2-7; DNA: TGTGCCAGCAGCCCGAAGGGACAGGGTGACTCCTACGAGCAGTACTTC; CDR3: CASSPKGQGDSYEQYF
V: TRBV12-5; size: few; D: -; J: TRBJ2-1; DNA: TGTGCTAGTGGTCCCCGAACGGGGGCAGGGGACAATGAGCAGTTCTTC; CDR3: CASGPRTGAGDNEQFF
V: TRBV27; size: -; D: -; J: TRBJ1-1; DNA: TGTGCCAGCAGTTTTGGTCAGACGACTGAAGCTTTCTTT; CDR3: CASSFGQTTEAFF
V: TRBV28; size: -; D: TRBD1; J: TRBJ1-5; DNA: TGTGCCAGCAGCTGGGGACAGGGAAATCAGCCCCAGCATTTT; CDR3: CASSWGQGNQPQHF
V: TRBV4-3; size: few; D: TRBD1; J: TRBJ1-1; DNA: TGCGCCAGCGGCCGCGGGGGAGACAGGGGAACTGCTTTCTTT; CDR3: CASGRGGDRGTAFF
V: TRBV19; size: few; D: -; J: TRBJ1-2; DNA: TGTGCCAGTAGTATTCGGGGGGCGGACCCCTATGGCTACACCTTC; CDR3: CASSIRGADPYGYTF
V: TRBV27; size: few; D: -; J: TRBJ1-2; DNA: TGTGCCAGCAGTTTATCGTCGACGGAGAACTATGGCTACACCTTC; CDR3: CASSLSSTENYGYTF
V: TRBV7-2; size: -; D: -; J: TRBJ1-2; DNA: TGTGCCAGCAGCTCTCGGGTTGGGGACTATGGCTACACCTTC; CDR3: CASSSRVGDYGYTF
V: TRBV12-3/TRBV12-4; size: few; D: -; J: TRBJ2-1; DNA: TGTGCCAGCAGTTCACCGGGGGATGAGCAGTTCTTC; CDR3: CASSSPGDEQFF
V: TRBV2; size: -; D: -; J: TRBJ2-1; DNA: TGTGCCAGCAGTGAGCGGGGGCAGTTCTTC; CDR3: CASSERGQFF
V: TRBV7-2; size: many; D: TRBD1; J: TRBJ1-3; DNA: TGTGCCAGCAGCGGACCCTGGGGACAGACATTTTCCTCTGGAAACACCATATATTTT; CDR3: CASSGPWGQTFSSGNTIYF
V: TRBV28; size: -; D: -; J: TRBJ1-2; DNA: TGTGCCAGCAGTTTAGGCAGGGCTGGCTACACCTTC; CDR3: CASSLGRAGYTF
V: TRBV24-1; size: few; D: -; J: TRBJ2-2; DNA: TGTGCCACCTCCCGTTCGAGCGGGGAGCTGTTTTTT; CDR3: CATSRSSGELFF
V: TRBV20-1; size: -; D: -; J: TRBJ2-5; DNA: TGCAGTGCTTTCACAGGAGATCAAGAGACCAAGTACTTC; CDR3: CSAFTGDQETKYF
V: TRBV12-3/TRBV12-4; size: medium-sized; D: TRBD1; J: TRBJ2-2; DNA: TGTGCCAGCAGCACCGGGACAGACAACACCGGGGAGCTGTTTTTT; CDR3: CASSTGTDNTGELFF
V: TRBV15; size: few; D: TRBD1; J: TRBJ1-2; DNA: TGTGCCACCAGCAGAGATTTTGGGACAGGGCCAAACTATGGCTACACCTTC; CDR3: CATSRDFGTGPNYGYTF
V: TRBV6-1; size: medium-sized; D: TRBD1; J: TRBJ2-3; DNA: TGTGCCAGCAGGGAAACAGGGGGCGCAGATACGCAGTATTTT; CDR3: CASRETGGADTQYF
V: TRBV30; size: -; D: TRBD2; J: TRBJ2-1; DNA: TGTGCCTGGAGTTGGGGGGGGGAAGGCGATGAGCAGTTCTTC; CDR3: CAWSWGGEGDEQFF
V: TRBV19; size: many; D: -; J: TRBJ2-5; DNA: TGTGCCAGTAGTATTAGAAGGGGAGAAGAGACCCAGTACTTC; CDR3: CASSIRRGEETQYF
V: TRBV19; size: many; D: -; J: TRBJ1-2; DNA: TGTGCCAGTAGTATCGTCGGACAAAAACTTGGCTACACCTTC; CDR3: CASSIVGQKLGYTF